This entry concerns a single TCR beta chain. What it binds is not known. The V gene end was trimmed by 6 bases and the J gene end by 11 bases; junction bases not matched to a gene: 11. The CDR3 contains 14 residues. The germline V gene encodes CDR1 SNHLY and CDR2 FYNNEI. The source of the sample is a study of cytomegalovirus exposure and HLA in healthy donors. In the PCR, 60 Vbeta and 13 Jbeta primers were used. TCRdb's table, derived via immunoSEQ multiplex PCR, lists solely in-frame clones and lacks some. The sample table sets out some 120,000 clones. The study, taken as a whole, reports: In an earlier analysis, in fewer than 700 donors, most V segments appeared productive either ~87% or ~30% of the time. Accurate prediction of most subjects' HLA-A and HLA-B alleles from TCR beta sequences was reported. A later analysis found that most CMV-associated TCR beta chains appeared HLA-restricted.

The receptor's source is a man aged 25 to 40 in good health and CMV-seronegative. The chain is built from TRBV2 and TRBJ1-1, with 11 bases aligning to TRBD1. The sequencing input was PBMCs. The CDR3 coding sequence is TGTGCCAGCAGACCCAGGACAGGGGGCGAGAGGGCTTTCTTT. It translates to CASRPRTGGERAFF.